The clone carrying this T cell receptor beta chain was detected ten times or more. The record originates from a study of metastatic and nonmetastatic thyroid tumors. Study overall: It was across blood and tumor or nodule tissue from malignant and benign thyroid patients that repertoires were compared.

The CDR3 loop spans 15 amino acids. V lost 6 bases and J lost 1, with 12 bases in between. Germline V gene sequence: CDR1 SEHNR, CDR2 FQNEAQ (reference sequence). No treatment of any kind had been given to any patient before thyroid surgery. Original processing methods: A classifier of distant metastasis in papillary thyroid cancer was built from CDR3 differences (across clinicopathological groups). Using MiXCR, TCRdb reanalyzed the PCR reads. TCRdb assigned the V and J calls; the authors' analysis was not used. The sample shows 32,000 or so clones, roughly a sixth of them seen only once. The sample consisted of blood. The chain couples TRBV7-9 to TRBJ2-2, with D possibly being TRBD1 (6 bases). This sequence originates from a male donor with papillary thyroid cancer or a benign thyroid nodule (not recorded which). Some clones in this sample may be carry-over from other donors' samples. The CDR3 region is CASRTGSKNTGELFF. The CDR3 DNA reads as TGTGCCAGCAGAACAGGGTCCAAGAACACCGGGGAGCTGTTTTTT.